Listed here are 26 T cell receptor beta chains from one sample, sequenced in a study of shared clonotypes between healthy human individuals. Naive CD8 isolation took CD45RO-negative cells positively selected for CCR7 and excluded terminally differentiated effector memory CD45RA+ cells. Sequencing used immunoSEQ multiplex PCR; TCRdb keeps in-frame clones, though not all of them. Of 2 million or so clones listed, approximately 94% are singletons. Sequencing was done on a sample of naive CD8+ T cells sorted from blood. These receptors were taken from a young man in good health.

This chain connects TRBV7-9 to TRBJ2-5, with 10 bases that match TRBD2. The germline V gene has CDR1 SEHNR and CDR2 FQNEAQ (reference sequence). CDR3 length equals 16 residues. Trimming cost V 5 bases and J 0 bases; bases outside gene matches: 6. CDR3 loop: CASSVTTSGYQETQYF. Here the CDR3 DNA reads TGTGCCAGCAGCGTGACGACTAGCGGGTACCAAGAGACCCAGTACTTC.

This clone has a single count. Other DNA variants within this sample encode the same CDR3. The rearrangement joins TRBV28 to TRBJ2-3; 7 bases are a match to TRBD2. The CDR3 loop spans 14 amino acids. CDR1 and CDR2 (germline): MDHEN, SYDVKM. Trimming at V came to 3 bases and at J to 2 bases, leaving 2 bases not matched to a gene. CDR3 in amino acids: CASSFGGNTDTQYF. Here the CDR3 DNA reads TGTGCCAGCAGTTTCGGGGGGAACACAGATACGCAGTATTTT. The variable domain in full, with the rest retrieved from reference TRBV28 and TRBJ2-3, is DVKVTQSSRYLVKRTGEKVFLECVQDMDHENMFWYRQDPGLGLRLIYFSYDVKMKEKGDIPEGYSVSREKKERFSLILESASTNQTSMYLCASSFGGNTDTQYFGPGTRLTVL.

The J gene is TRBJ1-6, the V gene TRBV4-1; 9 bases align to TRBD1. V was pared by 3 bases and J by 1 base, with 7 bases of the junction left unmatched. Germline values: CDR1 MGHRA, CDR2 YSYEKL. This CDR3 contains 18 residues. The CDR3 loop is CASSQGQGPGSYNSPLHF. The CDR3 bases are TGCGCCAGCAGCCAGGGACAGGGCCCGGGGTCCTATAATTCACCCCTCCACTTT.

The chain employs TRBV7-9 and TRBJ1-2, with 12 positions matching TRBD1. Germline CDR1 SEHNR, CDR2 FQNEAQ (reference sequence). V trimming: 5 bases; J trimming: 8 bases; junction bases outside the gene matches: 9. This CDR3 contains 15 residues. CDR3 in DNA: TGTGCCAGCAGCCCCCCGGGACAGGGGGCTTGGGGCTACACCTTC. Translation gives CASSPPGQGAWGYTF.

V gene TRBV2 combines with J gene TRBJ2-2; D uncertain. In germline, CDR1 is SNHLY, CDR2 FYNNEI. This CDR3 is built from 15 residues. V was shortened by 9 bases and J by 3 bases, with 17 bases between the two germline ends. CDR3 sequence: CASLGVILYTGELFF. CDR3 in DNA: TGTGCCAGTCTTGGAGTGATTTTGTACACCGGGGAGCTGTTTTTT. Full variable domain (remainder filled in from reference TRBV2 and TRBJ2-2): EPEVTQTPSHQVTQMGQEVILRCVPISNHLYFYWYRQILGQKVEFLVSFYNNEISEKSEIFDDQFSVERPDGSNFTLKIRSTKLEDSAMYFCASLGVILYTGELFFGEGSRLTVL.

CDR3 residues: CASAQDIQETQYF. For the CDR3, the DNA is TGTGCTAGTGCCCAAGACATCCAAGAGACCCAGTACTTC. The chain uses TRBV12-5 and TRBJ2-5; D ambiguous. Trimming stripped 7 bases from V and 1 base from J, with 10 bases between. Germline CDR1 reads LGHNT; CDR2 reads FRNRAP. The CDR3 is 13 residues long.

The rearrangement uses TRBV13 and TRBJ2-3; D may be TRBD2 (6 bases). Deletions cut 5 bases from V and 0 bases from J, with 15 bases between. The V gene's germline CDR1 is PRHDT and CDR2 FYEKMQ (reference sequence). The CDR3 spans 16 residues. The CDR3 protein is CASSEHGTDSTDTQYF. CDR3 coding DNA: TGTGCCAGCAGCGAACACGGGACTGACAGCACAGATACGCAGTATTTT.

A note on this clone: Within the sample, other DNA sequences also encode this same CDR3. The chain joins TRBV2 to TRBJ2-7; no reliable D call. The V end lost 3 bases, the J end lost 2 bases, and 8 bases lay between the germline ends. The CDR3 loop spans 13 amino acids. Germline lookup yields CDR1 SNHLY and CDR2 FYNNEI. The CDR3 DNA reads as TGTGCCAGCAGTGAGTCAGGAACCTACGAGCAGTACTTC. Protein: CASSESGTYEQYF.

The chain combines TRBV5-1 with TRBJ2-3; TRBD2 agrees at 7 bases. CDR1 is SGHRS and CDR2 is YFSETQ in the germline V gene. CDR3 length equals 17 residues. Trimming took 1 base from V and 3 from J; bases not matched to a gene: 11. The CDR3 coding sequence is TGCGCCAGCAGCTTGCAATGCGGGAGAGGACCTACAGATACGCAGTATTTT. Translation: CASSLQCGRGPTDTQYF.

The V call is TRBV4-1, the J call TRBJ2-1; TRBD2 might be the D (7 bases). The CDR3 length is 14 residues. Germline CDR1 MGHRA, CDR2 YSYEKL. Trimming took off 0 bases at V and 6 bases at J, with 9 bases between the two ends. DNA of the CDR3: TGCGCCAGCAGCCAAGAAAGGGGGGGCAATGAGCAGTTCTTC. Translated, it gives CASSQERGGNEQFF.

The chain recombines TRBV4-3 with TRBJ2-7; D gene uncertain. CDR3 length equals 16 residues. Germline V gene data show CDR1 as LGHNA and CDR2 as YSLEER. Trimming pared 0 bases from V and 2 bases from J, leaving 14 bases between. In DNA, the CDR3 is TGCGCCAGCAGCCAAGATGCAGACTTACAAGCCTACGAGCAGTACTTC. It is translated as CASSQDADLQAYEQYF.

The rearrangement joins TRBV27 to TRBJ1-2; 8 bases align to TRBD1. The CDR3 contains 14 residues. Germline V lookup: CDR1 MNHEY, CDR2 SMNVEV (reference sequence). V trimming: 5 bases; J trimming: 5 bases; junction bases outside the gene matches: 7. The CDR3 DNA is TGTGCCAGCAGTCCATCGACAGGGGAGTATGGCTACACCTTC. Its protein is CASSPSTGEYGYTF.

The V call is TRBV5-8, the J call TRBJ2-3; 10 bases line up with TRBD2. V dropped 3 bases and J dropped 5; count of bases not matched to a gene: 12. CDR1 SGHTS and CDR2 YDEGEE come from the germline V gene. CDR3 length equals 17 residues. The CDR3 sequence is CASSWAVSLAGVDTQYF. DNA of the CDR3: TGTGCCAGCAGCTGGGCAGTTTCTCTAGCGGGAGTAGATACGCAGTATTTT.

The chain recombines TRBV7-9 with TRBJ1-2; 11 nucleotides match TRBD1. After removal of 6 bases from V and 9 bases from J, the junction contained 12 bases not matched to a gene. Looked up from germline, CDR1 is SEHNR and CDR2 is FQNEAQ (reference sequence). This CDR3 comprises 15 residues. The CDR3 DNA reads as TGTGCCAGCAGTGCTAGGGACAGGGGGACGACTAGCTACACCTTC. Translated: CASSARDRGTTSYTF.

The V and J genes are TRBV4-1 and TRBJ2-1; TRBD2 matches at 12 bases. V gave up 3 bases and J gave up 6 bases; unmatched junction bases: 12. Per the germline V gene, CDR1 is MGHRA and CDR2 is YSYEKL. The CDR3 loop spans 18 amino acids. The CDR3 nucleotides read TGCGCCAGCAGCCACCAGGGACTAGCGGGCGAGGGGCCCAATGAGCAGTTCTTC. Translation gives CASSHQGLAGEGPNEQFF.

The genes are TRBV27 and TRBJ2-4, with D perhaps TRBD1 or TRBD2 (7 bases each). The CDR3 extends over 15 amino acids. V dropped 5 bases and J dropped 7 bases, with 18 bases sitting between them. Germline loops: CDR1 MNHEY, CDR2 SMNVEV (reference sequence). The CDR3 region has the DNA TGTGCCAGCAGTCTCTCCGGGGAGGGGGCGAACATTCAGTACTTC. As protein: CASSLSGEGANIQYF.

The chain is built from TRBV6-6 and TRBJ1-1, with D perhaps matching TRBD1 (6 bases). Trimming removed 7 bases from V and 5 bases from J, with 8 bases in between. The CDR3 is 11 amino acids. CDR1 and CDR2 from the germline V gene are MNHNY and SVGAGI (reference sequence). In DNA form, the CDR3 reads TGTGCCAGCACCCAGGGGACTGAAGCTTTCTTT. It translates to CASTQGTEAFF.

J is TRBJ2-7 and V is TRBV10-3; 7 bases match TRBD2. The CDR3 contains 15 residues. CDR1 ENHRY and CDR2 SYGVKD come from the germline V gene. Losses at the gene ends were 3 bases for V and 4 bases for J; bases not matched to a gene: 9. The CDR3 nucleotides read TGTGCCATCAGTGACCCGGGGGAGGGTAGATACGAGCAGTACTTC. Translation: CAISDPGEGRYEQYF.

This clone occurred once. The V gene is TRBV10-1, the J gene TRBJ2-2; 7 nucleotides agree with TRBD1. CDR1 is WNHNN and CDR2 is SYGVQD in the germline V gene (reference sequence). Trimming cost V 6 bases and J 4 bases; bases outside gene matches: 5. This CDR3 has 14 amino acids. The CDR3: CASSDGTATGELFF. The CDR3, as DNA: TGCGCCAGCAGCGACGGGACAGCCACCGGGGAGCTGTTTTTT.

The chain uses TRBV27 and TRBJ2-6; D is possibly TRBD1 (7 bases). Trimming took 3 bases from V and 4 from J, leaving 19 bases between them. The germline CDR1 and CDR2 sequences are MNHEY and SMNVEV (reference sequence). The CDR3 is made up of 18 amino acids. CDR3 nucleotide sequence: TGTGCCAGCAGTTTCCTCGGAGGGGGCTCTCCAGGGGCCAACGTCCTGACTTTC. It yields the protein CASSFLGGGSPGANVLTF.

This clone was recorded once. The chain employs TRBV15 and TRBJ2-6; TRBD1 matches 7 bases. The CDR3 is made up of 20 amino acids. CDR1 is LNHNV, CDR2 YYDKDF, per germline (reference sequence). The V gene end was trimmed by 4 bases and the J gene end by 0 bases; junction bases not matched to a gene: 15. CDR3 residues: CATSTPAGRGGSSGANVLTF. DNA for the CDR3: TGTGCCACCAGCACCCCGGCAGGGCGAGGGGGCTCCTCTGGGGCCAACGTCCTGACTTTC.

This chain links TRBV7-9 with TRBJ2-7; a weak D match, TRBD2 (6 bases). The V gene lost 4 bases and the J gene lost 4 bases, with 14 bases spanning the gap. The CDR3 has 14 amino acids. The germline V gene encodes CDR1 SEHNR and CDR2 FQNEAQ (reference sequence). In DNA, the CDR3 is TGTGCCAGCAGCTCCTCATTCGGGGGTTACGAGCAGTACTTC. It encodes CASSSSFGGYEQYF.

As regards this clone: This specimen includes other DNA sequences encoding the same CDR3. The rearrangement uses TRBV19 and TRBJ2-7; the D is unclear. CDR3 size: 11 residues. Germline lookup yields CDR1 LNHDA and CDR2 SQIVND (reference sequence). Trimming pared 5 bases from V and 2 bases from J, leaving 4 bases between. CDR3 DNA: TGTGCCAGTAGTGACGCCTACGAGCAGTACTTC. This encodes CASSDAYEQYF.

The CDR3 DNA sequence: TGTGCCAGTTCGGAATATGGGTCTGGAAACACCATATATTTT. It encodes CASSEYGSGNTIYF. The chain couples TRBV6-6 to TRBJ1-3; D not certain. The CDR3 is 14 amino acids. Germline CDR1 and CDR2: MNHNY and SVGAGI (reference sequence). Deletions cut 9 bases from V and 1 base from J, with 13 bases between.

The CDR3 region is CASSLGTVLDTQYF. The DNA of the CDR3 is TGTGCCAGCAGTTTAGGGACAGTGTTAGATACGCAGTATTTT. The chain has TRBV28 and TRBJ2-3; 7 bases map to TRBD1. This CDR3 region has 14 residues. From germline, CDR1 is MDHEN and CDR2 SYDVKM. V lost 2 bases and J lost 5; bases outside the gene matches: 4.

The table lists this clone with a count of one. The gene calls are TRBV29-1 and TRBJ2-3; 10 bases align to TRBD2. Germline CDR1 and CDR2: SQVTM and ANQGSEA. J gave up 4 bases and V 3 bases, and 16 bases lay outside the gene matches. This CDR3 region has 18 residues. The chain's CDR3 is CSVEYGAGGPAFADTQYF. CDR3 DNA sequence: TGCAGCGTTGAGTACGGAGCGGGGGGGCCTGCTTTCGCAGATACGCAGTATTTT.